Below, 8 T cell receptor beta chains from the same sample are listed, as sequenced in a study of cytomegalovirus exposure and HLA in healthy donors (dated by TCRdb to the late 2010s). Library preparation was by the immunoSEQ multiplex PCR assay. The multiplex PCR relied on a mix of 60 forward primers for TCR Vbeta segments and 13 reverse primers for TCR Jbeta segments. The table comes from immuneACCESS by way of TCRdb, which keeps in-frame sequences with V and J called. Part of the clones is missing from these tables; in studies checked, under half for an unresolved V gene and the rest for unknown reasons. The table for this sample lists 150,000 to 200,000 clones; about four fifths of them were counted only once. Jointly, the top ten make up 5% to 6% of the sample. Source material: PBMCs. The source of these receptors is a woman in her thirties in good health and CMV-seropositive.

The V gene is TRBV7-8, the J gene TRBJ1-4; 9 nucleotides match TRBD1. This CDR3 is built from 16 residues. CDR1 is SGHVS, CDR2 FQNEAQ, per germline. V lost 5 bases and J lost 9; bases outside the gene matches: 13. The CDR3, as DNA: TGTGCCAGCAGCCCAATGGGGGGGACAGGGCTTCAAAAACTGTTTTTT. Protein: CASSPMGGTGLQKLFF.

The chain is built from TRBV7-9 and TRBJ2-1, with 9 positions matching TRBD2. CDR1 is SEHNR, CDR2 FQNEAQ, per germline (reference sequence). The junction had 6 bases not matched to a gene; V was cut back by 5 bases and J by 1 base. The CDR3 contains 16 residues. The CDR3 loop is CASSPWTSESYNEQFF. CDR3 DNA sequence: TGTGCCAGCAGCCCTTGGACTAGCGAGTCCTACAATGAGCAGTTCTTC.

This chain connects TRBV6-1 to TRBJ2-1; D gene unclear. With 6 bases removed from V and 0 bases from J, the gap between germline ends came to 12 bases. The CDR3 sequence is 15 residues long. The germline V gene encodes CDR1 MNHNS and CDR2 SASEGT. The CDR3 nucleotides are TGTGCCAGCAGATCCCAGGTGATCTCCTACAATGAGCAGTTCTTC. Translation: CASRSQVISYNEQFF.

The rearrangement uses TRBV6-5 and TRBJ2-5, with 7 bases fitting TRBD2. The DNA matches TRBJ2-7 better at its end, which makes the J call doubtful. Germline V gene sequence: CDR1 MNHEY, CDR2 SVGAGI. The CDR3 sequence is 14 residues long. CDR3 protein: CASSYKPGGSEQYF. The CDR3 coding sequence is TGTGCCAGCAGTTACAAGCCCGGCGGGAGCGAGCAGTACTTC.

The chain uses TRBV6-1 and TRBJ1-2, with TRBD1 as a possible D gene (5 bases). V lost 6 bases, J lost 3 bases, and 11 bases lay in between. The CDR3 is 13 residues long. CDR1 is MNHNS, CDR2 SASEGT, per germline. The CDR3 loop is CASSLGGDYGYTF. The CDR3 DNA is TGTGCCAGCAGCCTCGGGGGGGACTATGGCTACACCTTC.

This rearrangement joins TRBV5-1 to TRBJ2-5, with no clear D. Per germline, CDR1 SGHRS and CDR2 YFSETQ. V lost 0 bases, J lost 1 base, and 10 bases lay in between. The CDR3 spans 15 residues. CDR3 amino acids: CASSLGSPVQETQYF. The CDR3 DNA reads TGCGCCAGCAGCTTGGGGTCCCCGGTCCAAGAGACCCAGTACTTC.

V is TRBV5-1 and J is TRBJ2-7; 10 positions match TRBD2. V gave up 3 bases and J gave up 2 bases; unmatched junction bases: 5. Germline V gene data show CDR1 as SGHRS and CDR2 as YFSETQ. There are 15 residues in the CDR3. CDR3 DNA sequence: TGCGCCAGCAGCTCCGGACTAGCGGATCCCTACGAGCAGTACTTC. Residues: CASSSGLADPYEQYF.

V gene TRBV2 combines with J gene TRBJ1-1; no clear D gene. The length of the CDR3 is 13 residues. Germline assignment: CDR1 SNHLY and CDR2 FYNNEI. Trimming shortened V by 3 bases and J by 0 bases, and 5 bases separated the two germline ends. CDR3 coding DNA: TGTGCCAGCAGTGACCTTTTGAACACTGAAGCTTTCTTT. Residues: CASSDLLNTEAFF.